Listed here is a single T cell receptor (beta chain). What it binds is unknown. This entry comes from a study of radiotherapy plus CTLA-4 blockade in lung cancer. Background on the study: Objective responses were recorded in around 18% of patients, with disease control recorded in 25% to 40%.

The CDR3 covers 12 residues. Germline V gives CDR1 SGHRS, CDR2 YFSETQ. Trimming removed 0 bases from V and 5 bases from J, with 6 bases in between. Assay used: immunoSEQ multiplex PCR; TCRdb lists only in-frame clones, some missing. The sample shows about 95,000 clones, under 90% of them seen only once. Regarding the study as a whole: Increased serum interferon-beta after radiation also reportedly predicted response strongly. An expansion of tumor-derived TCR clones occurred in blood after radiotherapy plus ipilimumab.

Treatment of patients with chemo-refractory metastatic non-small-cell lung cancer consisted of focal radiation plus CTLA-4 blockade with ipilimumab. The V and J genes are TRBV5-1 and TRBJ2-7; D remains ambiguous. The receptor was isolated from a human donor with non-small cell lung cancer who had stable disease on radiotherapy plus ipilimumab. Sequenced material: peripheral blood, taken from a patient treated with radiotherapy plus ipilimumab. This CDR3 reads CASSLAGDEQYF. The CDR3 DNA reads TGCGCCAGCAGCTTGGCGGGTGACGAGCAGTACTTC.